The 26 T cell receptor beta chains listed next were all sequenced from one sample in a study of blood T cell repertoires in COVID-19. TCRdb keeps only in-frame clones here, not all; method: immunoSEQ multiplex PCR. Of about 330,000 clones listed, roughly 90% are singletons. The source material was peripheral blood. The receptors were gathered from a woman in her 50s with active or convalescent COVID-19.

This chain connects TRBV12-3 or TRBV12-4 to TRBJ2-1; no reliable D call. The CDR3 runs 13 residues. The V end was cut by 5 bases, the J end by 8 bases, with 13 bases between. CDR3 protein: CASSLFGEDEQFF. Here the CDR3 DNA reads TGTGCCAGCAGTCTCTTTGGTGAGGATGAGCAGTTCTTC.

This chain uses TRBV15 with TRBJ2-7, with 7 bases that match TRBD2. V was clipped by 7 bases and J by 0 bases; unmatched bases: 15. This CDR3 contains 17 residues. CDR1 and CDR2 from the germline V gene are LNHNV and YYDKDF (reference sequence). CDR3 DNA sequence: TGTGCCACCACCGCCTGGGGAGCGGGAACGCGCTCCTACGAGCAGTACTTC. The encoded protein is CATTAWGAGTRSYEQYF.

The chain joins TRBV28 to TRBJ1-6; D is undetermined. This CDR3 has 14 amino acids. V lost 6 bases to trimming and J lost 10 bases, with 16 bases between them. CDR1 and CDR2 (germline): MDHEN, SYDVKM. CDR3 bases: TGTGCCAGCAGCCCGGGGAGGGCATCCTCACCCCTCCACTTT. It encodes CASSPGRASSPLHF.

This clone was seen just once. The J gene is TRBJ1-1, the V gene TRBV19, with TRBD1 as a possible D gene (6 bases). The CDR3 runs to 14 residues. Germline CDR1 reads LNHDA; CDR2 reads SQIVND (reference sequence). V lost 6 bases and J 5 bases, leaving 16 bases between the germline ends. The CDR3 DNA is TGTGCCAGTAGCAGGGACACCGGACAAACTGAAGCTTTCTTT. Its protein product is CASSRDTGQTEAFF.

V gene TRBV7-2 combines with J gene TRBJ1-1; 7 nucleotides align to TRBD1. With V trimmed by 4 bases and J by 0 bases, 5 bases remained unmatched. The CDR3 covers 15 residues. CDR1 and CDR2 from the germline V gene are SGHTA and FQGNSA. CDR3 nucleotide sequence: TGTGCCAGCAGCTCAGAAGACAGGGTGAACACTGAAGCTTTCTTT. Its translation is CASSSEDRVNTEAFF.

The J gene is TRBJ2-7, the V gene TRBV5-5, with a weak D call TRBD1 (5 bases). The CDR3 totals 13 residues. V lost 7 bases and J 3 bases, leaving 14 bases between the germline ends. Germline lookup yields CDR1 SGHKS and CDR2 YYEKEE (reference sequence). The CDR3 loop reads CASLMGPDYEQYF. The CDR3 nucleotides read TGTGCCAGCCTCATGGGGCCCGACTACGAGCAGTACTTC.

This sequence joins TRBV5-1 and TRBJ1-2; a possible D gene is TRBD1 (6 bases). CDR1 and CDR2 from the germline V gene are SGHRS and YFSETQ. This CDR3 is built from 17 residues. The V end was cut by 5 bases, the J end by 4 bases, with 24 bases between. CDR3 DNA: TGCGCCAGCAGGAGGGGGACACTGAGGGGCCTCACCTATGGCTACACCTTC. Its translation is CASRRGTLRGLTYGYTF. Using reference TRBV5-1 and TRBJ1-2 for the parts outside the CDR3, the full variable domain is KAGVTQTPRYLIKTRGQQVTLSCSPISGHRSVSWYQQTPGQGLQFLFEYFSETQRNKGNFPGRFSGRQFSNSRSEMNVSTLELGDSALYLCASRRGTLRGLTYGYTFGSGTRLTVV.

This clone was observed once. The chain has TRBV6-5 and TRBJ2-2, with a possible D match to TRBD1 (5 bases). V was clipped by 6 bases and J by 6 bases, with 14 bases between them. The CDR3 length is 14 residues. Germline V gene sequence: CDR1 MNHEY, CDR2 SVGAGI. The CDR3, as DNA: TGTGCCAGCAGACAGGTTGCCGGCGCCGGGGAGCTGTTTTTT. It is translated as CASRQVAGAGELFF.

The V gene is TRBV5-1, the J gene TRBJ2-5, with 8 bases matching TRBD2. Germline CDR1 SGHRS, CDR2 YFSETQ. CDR3 length: 16 amino acids. The J segment lost 2 bases and the V segment lost 0 bases, leaving 6 bases of the junction unmatched. The CDR3 here is CASSLVAGGLQETQYF. The CDR3 region has the DNA TGCGCCAGCAGCTTGGTGGCGGGGGGCTTACAAGAGACCCAGTACTTC.

This chain joins TRBV19 and TRBJ1-5; D is uncertain. The CDR3 spans 17 residues. V gave up 1 base and J gave up 1 base, with 14 bases separating them. Per germline, CDR1 LNHDA and CDR2 SQIVND (reference sequence). The CDR3 nucleotides are TGTGCCAGTAGTATAGTGAGGGTACTTGACAGCAATCAGCCCCAGCATTTT. Translation: CASSIVRVLDSNQPQHF.

The V call is TRBV2, the J call TRBJ1-5; a possible D gene is TRBD1 (5 bases). The CDR3 has 15 amino acids. The V gene's germline CDR1 is SNHLY and CDR2 FYNNEI. V lost 2 bases to trimming and J lost 4 bases, with 12 bases between them. In DNA, the CDR3 is TGTGCCAGCAGTGAAATTGGGGGGGGAAATCAGCCCCAGCATTTT. This gives the protein CASSEIGGGNQPQHF.

J is TRBJ1-1 and V is TRBV28; no clear D gene. The ends were cut back, 10 bases at V and 0 bases at J, with 9 bases in the middle. The CDR3 totals 12 residues. The germline CDR1 and CDR2 sequences are MDHEN and SYDVKM. CDR3 in amino acids: CATSRLNTEAFF. The CDR3 DNA reads as TGTGCCACCTCTCGGTTGAACACTGAAGCTTTCTTT.

The chain carries TRBV7-2 and TRBJ2-7; 14 bases match TRBD2. V dropped 2 bases and J dropped 4; count of bases not matched to a gene: 1. CDR1 and CDR2 (germline): SGHTA, FQGNSA. The CDR3 runs 15 residues. CDR3 loop: CASSLRTSGRYEQYF. Written as DNA, the CDR3 is TGTGCCAGCAGCTTACGGACTAGCGGGAGGTACGAGCAGTACTTC.

This chain connects TRBV7-2 to TRBJ2-5; D unclear. Looked up from germline, CDR1 is SGHTA and CDR2 is FQGNSA. Trimming took off 5 bases at V and 2 bases at J, with 15 bases between the two ends. This CDR3 is 15 amino acids long. CDR3 nucleotides: TGTGCCAGCAGCCTTCAAAACAAGAATCAAGAGACCCAGTACTTC. Translating gives CASSLQNKNQETQYF.

The chain uses TRBV3-1 (or the pseudogene TRBV3-2) and TRBJ2-1; 7 bases fit TRBD2. The length of the CDR3 is 14 residues. Germline V gives CDR1 LGHDT, CDR2 YNNKEL (reference sequence). The V segment lost 1 base and the J segment 4 bases; nucleotides outside the gene matches: 1. The DNA of the CDR3 is TGTGCCAGCAGCCAAGTGCGGGAGTACAATGAGCAGTTCTTC. Protein: CASSQVREYNEQFF.

The gene calls are TRBV2 and TRBJ1-5; D may be TRBD1 (6 bases). Germline CDR1 and CDR2: SNHLY and FYNNEI. The V and J ends lost 4 bases and 4 bases respectively, with 8 bases between them. The CDR3 runs 13 residues. This CDR3 reads CASSGQGNQPQHF. CDR3 bases: TGTGCCAGCAGTGGCCAGGGGAATCAGCCCCAGCATTTT.

The chain combines TRBV7-9 with TRBJ1-6, with 7 positions matching TRBD1. The CDR3 length is 14 residues. The V and J ends lost 5 bases and 4 bases, in that order; junction bases with no gene match: 2. CDR1 and CDR2 (germline): SEHNR, FQNEAQ (reference sequence). The CDR3 DNA follows: TGTGCCAGCAGCCAGGGACAGTATAATTCACCCCTCCACTTT. Residues: CASSQGQYNSPLHF.

V gene TRBV28 combines with J gene TRBJ1-2; the match to TRBD1 covers 7 bases. The CDR3 totals 12 residues. After removal of 8 bases from V and 8 bases from J, the junction contained 8 bases not matched to a gene. The germline gives CDR1 MDHEN, CDR2 SYDVKM. The CDR3 sequence: CASGRQGLGYTF. The CDR3 nucleotides are TGTGCCAGCGGTAGACAGGGATTAGGCTACACCTTC.

The rearrangement links TRBV29-1 to TRBJ2-7, with a tentative D call TRBD1 (6 bases). V was clipped by 7 bases and J by 3 bases, with 13 bases between them. The CDR3 has 12 amino acids. Germline lookup yields CDR1 SQVTM and CDR2 ANQGSEA. The CDR3 here is CSARDIGYEQYF. Here the CDR3 DNA reads TGCAGCGCCCGGGACATCGGCTACGAGCAGTACTTC.

This chain connects TRBV18 to TRBJ1-2, with 7 bases identical to TRBD1. V was clipped by 6 bases and J by 8 bases; unmatched bases: 12. Germline V gives CDR1 KGHSH, CDR2 LQKENI. There are 14 residues in the CDR3. CDR3 in DNA: TGTGCCAGCTCCGTCCAGGGGGGTCTGGAAGGCTACACCTTC. Amino acids: CASSVQGGLEGYTF.

CDR3 amino acids: CASSGKNQGSYEAFF. CDR3 DNA: TGCGCCAGCAGCGGCAAAAATCAGGGTTCCTATGAAGCTTTCTTT. The chain combines TRBV5-1 with TRBJ1-1; a possible D gene is TRBD1 (5 bases). Trimming stripped 4 bases from V and 7 bases from J, with 20 bases between. Germline V CDR1 and CDR2: SGHRS, YFSETQ. The CDR3 contains 15 residues.

The V and J genes are TRBV9 and TRBJ2-3, with 11 bases matching TRBD2. The CDR3 length is 15 residues. Looked up from germline, CDR1 is SGDLS and CDR2 is YYNGEE. V lost 3 bases and J lost 4; bases outside the gene matches: 4. CDR3 bases: TGTGCCAGCAGCGAATTTAGCGGGGGGGCAGATACGCAGTATTTT. Its translation is CASSEFSGGADTQYF.

The V and J genes are TRBV7-8 and TRBJ1-3, with unresolved D. V was clipped by 3 bases and J by 2 bases, with 11 bases between them. The CDR3 extends over 15 amino acids. Germline V gene data show CDR1 as SGHVS and CDR2 as FQNEAQ. The DNA for the CDR3 is TGTGCCAGCAGCTTCGCGAATAACCCTGGAAACACCATATATTTT. It yields the protein CASSFANNPGNTIYF. The full variable domain, rest sourced from reference TRBV7-8 and TRBJ1-3, is GAGVSQSPRYKVAKRGQDVALRCDPISGHVSLFWYQQALGQGPEFLTYFQNEAQLDKSGLPSDRFFAERPEGSVSTLKIQRTQQEDSAVYLCASSFANNPGNTIYFGEGSWLTVV.

The gene calls are TRBV10-3 and TRBJ1-2; 8 nucleotides align to TRBD1. Germline trimming cut 5 bases from V and 2 bases from J; bases unmatched to any gene: 7. The CDR3 contains 15 residues. The V gene's germline CDR1 is ENHRY and CDR2 SYGVKD. Written as DNA, the CDR3 is TGTGCCATCAGTAAAGGGACAGGCGGAAACTATGGCTACACCTTC. Translating it yields CAISKGTGGNYGYTF.

This chain uses TRBV6-2 or TRBV6-3 with TRBJ2-4; D possibly corresponds to TRBD1 (5 bases). The germline V and J ends were trimmed by 0 bases and 1 base, with 7 bases remaining between them. Germline V CDR1 and CDR2: MNHEY, SVGEGT. CDR3 length: 15 residues. CDR3 nucleotides: TGTGCCAGCAGTTACTCCCCAGGGGCCAAAAACATTCAGTACTTC. Its translation is CASSYSPGAKNIQYF.

The chain uses TRBV4-3 and TRBJ1-3, with no clear D. Trimming took off 0 bases at V and 3 bases at J, with 9 bases between the two ends. The germline V gene encodes CDR1 LGHNA and CDR2 YSLEER. The CDR3 covers 15 residues. The CDR3 region has the DNA TGCGCCAGCAGCCAAGATATAACTGATGGAAACACCATATATTTT. It codes for CASSQDITDGNTIYF.